A single sample gave rise to the 32 T cell receptor beta chains below, sequenced in a study of post-analysis software for immune sequencing data. Overall study results and limits: A few TRBV segments appeared more often in patients than in controls, and TRBV5-6, TRBV5-1 and TRBV20-1 were among these.

Their target antigens are unknown. The library was made from cDNA and included unique molecular identifiers. TCRdb redid the calling of the PCR reads with MiXCR, one entry per CDR3 protein. The data hold fewer than 850,000 distinct CDR3 sequences, with less than 35% observed a single time. Source material: blood. The receptor source for this set is a girl aged 10 to 17 with multiple sclerosis.

This clonotype was recorded a few times. This chain joins TRBV7-2 and TRBJ2-3; 8 bases match TRBD2. V gave up 1 base and J gave up 1 base; unmatched junction bases: 7. In germline, CDR1 is SGHTA, CDR2 FQGNSA. The CDR3 runs to 17 residues. The CDR3 protein is CASSLELAASGTDTQYF. CDR3 bases: TGTGCCAGCAGCTTAGAACTAGCGGCTAGTGGCACAGATACGCAGTATTTT.

The chain couples TRBV5-1 to TRBJ2-7, with D possibly being TRBD1 (6 bases). The ends were cut back, 3 bases at V and 3 bases at J, with 13 bases in the middle. The CDR3 has 14 residues. The germline V gene has CDR1 SGHRS and CDR2 YFSETQ. CDR3 sequence (DNA): TGCGCCAGCAGCTGGGAACAGGGTGACTACGAGCAGTACTTC. It codes for CASSWEQGDYEQYF.

V gene TRBV20-1 combines with J gene TRBJ2-7; TRBD2 matches at 7 bases. J lost 0 bases, V lost 5 bases, and 13 bases had no gene match. Germline V CDR1 and CDR2: DFQATT, SNEGSKA (reference sequence). CDR3 size: 16 residues. The CDR3 loop is CSALPPGAGNSYEQYF. The CDR3 bases are TGCAGTGCTCTCCCTCCGGGAGCGGGGAACTCCTACGAGCAGTACTTC.

The V and J genes are TRBV7-9 and TRBJ2-3; 8 nucleotides align to TRBD2. Germline assignment: CDR1 SEHNR and CDR2 FQNEAQ (reference sequence). V dropped 10 bases and J dropped 5; count of bases not matched to a gene: 14. The CDR3 loop spans 15 amino acids. CDR3 DNA: TGTGCCACTCCGACGGGCGCGGGAGGAAAAGATACGCAGTATTTT. Its protein product is CATPTGAGGKDTQYF.

As regards this clonotype: Since no conserved phenylalanine or tryptophan closes the CDR3, a read error is the likely cause. V usage is TRBV11-2 and J usage is TRBJ2-5, with 7 bases identical to TRBD2. The CDR3 consists of 15 residues. Trimming at V came to 1 base and at J to 2 bases, leaving 4 bases not matched to a gene. In germline, CDR1 is SGHAT, CDR2 FQNNGV. For the CDR3, the DNA is TGTGCCAGCAGCTTAGTGGGGGGACTACAAGAGACCCAGTACGTC. This codes for CASSLVGGLQETQYV.

The CDR3 here is CASSFNSYYGYTF. As DNA, the CDR3 is TGTGCCAGCAGCTTCAACAGCTACTATGGCTACACCTTC. The V gene is TRBV7-2, the J gene TRBJ1-2; D call uncertain. The CDR3 contains 13 residues. Germline values: CDR1 SGHTA, CDR2 FQGNSA. V was pared by 3 bases and J by 3 bases, with 8 bases between.

Only a few counts were recorded for this clonotype. The chain has TRBV20-1 and TRBJ2-3; D remains ambiguous. Trimming left V 3 bases short and J 2 bases short, with 18 bases between. The CDR3 length is 16 residues. Per germline, CDR1 DFQATT and CDR2 SNEGSKA (reference sequence). This CDR3 is CSASGYLLGFTDTQYF. Here the CDR3 DNA reads TGCAGTGCTAGCGGGTATCTTTTGGGTTTCACAGATACGCAGTATTTT.

The chain employs TRBV9 and TRBJ2-3, with D tentatively TRBD2 (5 bases). Trimming stripped 3 bases from V and 4 bases from J, with 15 bases between. CDR3 size: 15 residues. CDR1 SGDLS and CDR2 YYNGEE come from the germline V gene. The CDR3 is CASSARTPPADTQYF. The CDR3, as DNA: TGTGCCAGCAGCGCGCGGACTCCCCCTGCAGATACGCAGTATTTT.

The chain uses TRBV12-5 and TRBJ1-5; no clear D. Germline-derived CDR1 and CDR2 are LGHNT and FRNRAP. The CDR3 extends over 14 amino acids. Trimming took 1 base from V and 0 from J, leaving 4 bases between them. The CDR3 spells CASGLDGSNQPQHF. The CDR3 nucleotides are TGTGCTAGTGGTTTGGACGGTAGCAATCAGCCCCAGCATTTT.

This clonotype was detected a few times. V and J are TRBV28 and TRBJ1-2, with D perhaps TRBD1 (6 bases). Trimming left V 9 bases short and J 1 base short, with 15 bases between. The CDR3 extends over 14 amino acids. In germline, CDR1 is MDHEN, CDR2 SYDVKM. CDR3 in amino acids: CARGEGESNYGYTF. CDR3 nucleotide sequence: TGTGCCAGAGGGGAGGGGGAAAGTAACTATGGCTACACCTTC.

The gene calls are TRBV20-1 and TRBJ2-7, with 7 bases that match TRBD2. This CDR3 contains 14 residues. J lost 1 base, V lost 3 bases, and 6 bases had no gene match. Germline-derived CDR1 and CDR2 are DFQATT and SNEGSKA (reference sequence). CDR3 bases: TGCAGTGCTAGTTCCCTAGCGGATTCCTACGAGCAGTACTTC. Translating it yields CSASSLADSYEQYF.

The J gene is TRBJ1-5, the V gene TRBV7-2; the D gene is possibly TRBD1 (6 bases). The CDR3 is 14 amino acids. V lost 8 bases, J lost 3 bases, and 14 bases lay in between. The V gene's germline CDR1 is SGHTA and CDR2 FQGNSA. CDR3 amino acids: CASGDTRSNQPQHF. In DNA, the CDR3 is TGTGCCAGCGGGGACACACGGTCCAATCAGCCCCAGCATTTT.

A few counts support this clonotype. This chain links TRBV6-1 with TRBJ2-3; 7 bases map to TRBD1. The CDR3 extends over 13 amino acids. Looked up from germline, CDR1 is MNHNS and CDR2 is SASEGT. V lost 6 bases and J lost 5; bases outside the gene matches: 5. The CDR3 reads CASRGTAVDTQYF. For the CDR3, the DNA is TGTGCCAGCAGGGGGACAGCCGTAGATACGCAGTATTTT.

This chain uses TRBV27 with TRBJ2-7; D is ambiguous. The DNA end lines up better with TRBJ2-5; the J call may be wrong. This CDR3 is 15 amino acids long. Germline V gene data show CDR1 as MNHEY and CDR2 as SMNVEV (reference sequence). The CDR3 region is CASSSSPAGSETQYF. CDR3 nucleotide sequence: TGTGCCAGCAGTTCATCTCCGGCCGGTTCGGAGACCCAGTACTTC.

This chain uses TRBV5-1 with TRBJ2-5; 13 bases agree with TRBD2. CDR1 and CDR2 (germline): SGHRS, YFSETQ. Trimming took 2 bases from V and 0 from J; bases not matched to a gene: 4. CDR3 length equals 17 residues. CDR3 in amino acids: CASSLGLAGDNQETQYF. The CDR3 DNA reads TGCGCCAGCAGCTTAGGACTAGCGGGGGATAACCAAGAGACCCAGTACTTC.

A few counts support this clonotype. V and J are TRBV20-1 and TRBJ1-6, with a tentative D call TRBD1 (5 bases). Between the trimmed V and J ends, which lost 5 bases and 10 bases, there was a span of 18 bases. The germline gives CDR1 DFQATT, CDR2 SNEGSKA (reference sequence). CDR3 length equals 14 residues. DNA of the CDR3: TGCAGTGCTGGGAAACAGGTCGAGGGGTCACCCCTCCACTTT. Residues: CSAGKQVEGSPLHF.

The rearrangement joins TRBV29-1 to TRBJ2-7; weak D call: TRBD1 (6 bases). This CDR3 contains 13 residues. Trimming pared 6 bases from V and 0 bases from J, leaving 12 bases between. CDR1 and CDR2 (germline): SQVTM, ANQGSEA. This CDR3 reads CSVRTDSSYEQYF. The CDR3 DNA reads TGCAGCGTGCGGACAGATAGCTCCTACGAGCAGTACTTC.

This clonotype was counted a few times. The gene calls are TRBV29-1 and TRBJ2-3; 11 bases map to TRBD2. V was pared by 6 bases and J by 0 bases, with 5 bases of the junction left unmatched. The CDR3 length is 15 residues. Germline CDR1 SQVTM, CDR2 ANQGSEA. Here the CDR3 reads CSVATSGTSTDTQYF. CDR3 in DNA: TGCAGCGTCGCGACTAGCGGGACAAGCACAGATACGCAGTATTTT.

This clonotype was counted only a few times. The rearrangement joins TRBV5-1 to TRBJ2-1, with TRBD2 matching 7 bases. V shed 4 bases and J 7 bases; nucleotides not matched to a gene: 11. The CDR3 is made up of 15 amino acids. Germline V lookup: CDR1 SGHRS, CDR2 YFSETQ. The CDR3 loop is CASSPGLQWQNEQFF. CDR3 coding DNA: TGCGCCAGCAGCCCGGGACTACAGTGGCAAAATGAGCAGTTCTTC.

This rearrangement joins TRBV7-8 to TRBJ2-1, with 11 nucleotides matching TRBD2. The ends lost 5 bases at V and 0 bases at J; junction bases unmatched: 6. This CDR3 spans 17 amino acids. Germline V lookup: CDR1 SGHVS, CDR2 FQNEAQ. The CDR3 nucleotides are TGTGCCAGCAGCCCATCTAGCGGGAGGCCCTCCTACAATGAGCAGTTCTTC. As protein: CASSPSSGRPSYNEQFF.

This clonotype was observed a few times. The gene calls are TRBV11-3 and TRBJ2-3; 8 bases are shared with TRBD2. The CDR3 covers 14 residues. CDR1 is SGHNT, CDR2 YENEEA, per germline. Trimming removed 5 bases from V and 3 bases from J; junction bases left unmatched: 4. CDR3 region: CASSTGLVTDTQYF. In DNA, the CDR3 is TGTGCCAGCAGCACGGGACTAGTAACAGATACGCAGTATTTT.

V usage is TRBV12-3 or TRBV12-4 and J usage is TRBJ1-6; D is unresolved. V dropped 6 bases and J dropped 7 bases, with 10 bases sitting between them. The CDR3 covers 13 residues. The CDR3 DNA reads TGTGCCAGCAGCTCATTATGGAATTCACCCCTCCACTTT. It codes for CASSSLWNSPLHF.

The chain recombines TRBV10-3 with TRBJ1-1, with TRBD1 matching 7 bases. Germline CDR1 reads ENHRY; CDR2 reads SYGVKD. The CDR3 covers 14 residues. V lost 5 bases to trimming and J lost 1 base; unmatched junction nucleotides: 4. CDR3 in amino acids: CAISLEGANTEAFF. As DNA, the CDR3 is TGTGCCATCAGTTTGGAGGGGGCGAACACTGAAGCTTTCTTT.

The rearrangement joins TRBV24-1 to TRBJ1-5; D ambiguous. This CDR3 has 14 amino acids. Germline CDR1 KGHDR, CDR2 SFDVKD. With 7 bases removed from V and 6 bases from J, the gap between germline ends came to 15 bases. In nucleotides, the CDR3 is TGTGCCACCAGCCCGGGGTTCCTCGGTCAGCCCCAGCATTTT. This gives the protein CATSPGFLGQPQHF.

This clonotype was counted at least ten times. The J gene is TRBJ1-2, the V gene TRBV27; the D is unclear. The germline V and J ends were trimmed by 8 bases and 4 bases, with 17 bases remaining between them. This CDR3 spans 14 amino acids. Looked up from germline, CDR1 is MNHEY and CDR2 is SMNVEV (reference sequence). DNA of the CDR3: TGTGCCAGCCTTTCCGGAGACGGCTCCTATGGCTACACCTTC. It encodes CASLSGDGSYGYTF.

This clonotype was observed many times. This sequence joins TRBV29-1 and TRBJ2-1, with 9 bases aligning to TRBD1. Germline CDR1 SQVTM, CDR2 ANQGSEA. J lost 1 base, V lost 4 bases, and 5 bases had no gene match. The CDR3 has 15 residues. The CDR3 here is CSVGGQGESYNEQFF. CDR3 DNA sequence: TGCAGCGTTGGGGGACAGGGAGAATCCTACAATGAGCAGTTCTTC.

The chain employs TRBV24-1 and TRBJ2-4; TRBD2 is a possible D gene (5 bases). CDR3 size: 15 residues. Trimming stripped 5 bases from V and 3 bases from J, with 13 bases between. CDR1 is KGHDR, CDR2 SFDVKD, per germline. CDR3 protein: CATSGAGFGKNIQYF. CDR3 nucleotide sequence: TGTGCCACCAGTGGTGCGGGCTTTGGCAAAAACATTCAGTACTTC.

This chain connects TRBV20-1 to TRBJ2-4, with TRBD1 matching 7 bases. Germline-derived CDR1 and CDR2 are DFQATT and SNEGSKA (reference sequence). J was trimmed by 6 bases and V by 0 bases; bases with no gene match: 11. The CDR3 has 16 residues. The CDR3 protein is CSARDGPSGQSNIQYF. The DNA for the CDR3 is TGCAGTGCTAGAGACGGACCCTCGGGACAGTCAAACATTCAGTACTTC.

J is TRBJ1-3 and V is TRBV18, with D unclear. Trimming left V 5 bases short and J 0 bases short, with 14 bases between. The CDR3 is made up of 16 amino acids. The germline CDR1 and CDR2 sequences are KGHSH and LQKENI. As DNA, the CDR3 is TGTGCCAGCTCATCGCGAGTCCCGAGCTCTGGAAACACCATATATTTT. Amino acid sequence: CASSSRVPSSGNTIYF.

In its sample, this clonotype was seen a few times. The J gene is TRBJ1-2, the V gene TRBV7-2, with 12 bases matching TRBD1. V was clipped by 6 bases and J by 8 bases; unmatched bases: 10. This CDR3 has 15 amino acids. Germline V gives CDR1 SGHTA, CDR2 FQGNSA. CDR3 in amino acids: CASSVSRDRGLGYTF. The CDR3 nucleotides are TGTGCCAGCAGTGTATCCCGGGACAGGGGGCTAGGCTACACCTTC. Variable domain in full (rest from reference TRBV7-2 and TRBJ1-2): GAGVSQSPSNKVTEKGKDVELRCDPISGHTALYWYRQSLGQGLEFLIYFQGNSAPDKSGLPSDRFSAERTGGSVSTLTIQRTQQEDSAVYLCASSVSRDRGLGYTFGSGTRLTVV.

With regard to this clonotype: A much more abundant neighbour one base away suggests this may be a read error. The chain combines TRBV29-1 with TRBJ2-5; 10 bases match TRBD1. Germline V gene data show CDR1 as SQVTM and CDR2 as ANQGSEA. The CDR3 covers 14 residues. After removal of 3 bases from V and 9 bases from J, the junction contained 10 bases not matched to a gene. CDR3 DNA: TGCAGCGTTGATCCGACAGGGGGCGTTGAGGCCCAGTACTTC. Translated, it gives CSVDPTGGVEAQYF.

V usage is TRBV19 and J usage is TRBJ1-1; TRBD1 is a possible D gene (6 bases). Trimming pared 3 bases from V and 4 bases from J, leaving 21 bases between. The CDR3 covers 17 residues. Germline V gene lookup returns CDR1 LNHDA and CDR2 SQIVND (reference sequence). CDR3 loop: CASSMDSRHLSPTEAFF. In DNA, the CDR3 is TGTGCCAGTAGTATGGACAGTCGACACCTTTCTCCCACTGAAGCTTTCTTT.